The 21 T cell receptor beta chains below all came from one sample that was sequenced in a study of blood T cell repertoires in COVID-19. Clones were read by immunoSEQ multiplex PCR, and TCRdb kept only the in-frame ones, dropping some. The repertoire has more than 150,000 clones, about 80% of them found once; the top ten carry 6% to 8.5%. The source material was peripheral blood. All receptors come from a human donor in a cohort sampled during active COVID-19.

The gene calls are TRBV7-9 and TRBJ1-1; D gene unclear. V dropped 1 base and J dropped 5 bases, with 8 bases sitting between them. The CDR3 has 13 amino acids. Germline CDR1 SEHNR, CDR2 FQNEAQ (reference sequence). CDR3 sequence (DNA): TGTGCCAGCAGCTTAGGCGCGCGGACTGAAGCTTTCTTT. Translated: CASSLGARTEAFF.

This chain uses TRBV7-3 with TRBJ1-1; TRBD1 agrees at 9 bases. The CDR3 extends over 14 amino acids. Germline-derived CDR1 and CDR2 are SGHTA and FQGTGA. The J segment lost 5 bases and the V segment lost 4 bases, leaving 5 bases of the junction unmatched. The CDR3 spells CASSSFGQGTEAFF. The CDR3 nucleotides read TGTGCCAGCAGCTCGTTTGGACAGGGGACTGAAGCTTTCTTT.

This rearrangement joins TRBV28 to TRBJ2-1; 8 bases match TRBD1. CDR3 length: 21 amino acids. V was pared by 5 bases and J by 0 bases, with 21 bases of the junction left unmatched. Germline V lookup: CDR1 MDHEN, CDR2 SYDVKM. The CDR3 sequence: CASSPPRGQATGPSSYNEQFF. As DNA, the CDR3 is TGTGCCAGCAGTCCCCCCCGGGGACAGGCGACCGGCCCTAGCTCCTACAATGAGCAGTTCTTC.

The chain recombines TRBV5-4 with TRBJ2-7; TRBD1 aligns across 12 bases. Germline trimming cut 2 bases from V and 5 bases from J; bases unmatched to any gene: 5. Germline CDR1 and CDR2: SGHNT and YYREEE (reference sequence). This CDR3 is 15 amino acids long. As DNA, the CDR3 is TGTGCCAGCAGCTTATGGGGACAGGGGGCGAACGAGCAGTACTTC. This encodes CASSLWGQGANEQYF.

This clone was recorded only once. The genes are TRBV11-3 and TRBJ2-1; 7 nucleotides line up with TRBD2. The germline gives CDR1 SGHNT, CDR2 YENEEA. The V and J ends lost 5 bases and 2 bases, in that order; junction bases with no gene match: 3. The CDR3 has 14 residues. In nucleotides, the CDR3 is TGTGCCAGCAGCCCCAGCGGGGCCTACAATGAGCAGTTCTTC. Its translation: CASSPSGAYNEQFF.

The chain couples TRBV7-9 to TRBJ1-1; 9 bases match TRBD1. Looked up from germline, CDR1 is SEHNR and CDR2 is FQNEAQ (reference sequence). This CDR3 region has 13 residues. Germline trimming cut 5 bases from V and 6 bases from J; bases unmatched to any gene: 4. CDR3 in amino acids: CASSPGTGPEAFF. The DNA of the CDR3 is TGTGCCAGCAGCCCCGGGACAGGGCCTGAAGCTTTCTTT.

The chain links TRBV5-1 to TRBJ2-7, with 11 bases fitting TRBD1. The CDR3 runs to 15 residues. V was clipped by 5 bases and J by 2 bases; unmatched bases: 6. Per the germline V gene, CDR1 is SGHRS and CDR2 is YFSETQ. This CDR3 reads CASSKDRGRTYEQYF. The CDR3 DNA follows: TGCGCCAGCAGTAAGGACAGGGGGCGTACCTACGAGCAGTACTTC. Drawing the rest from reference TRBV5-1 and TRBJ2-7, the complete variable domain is KAGVTQTPRYLIKTRGQQVTLSCSPISGHRSVSWYQQTPGQGLQFLFEYFSETQRNKGNFPGRFSGRQFSNSRSEMNVSTLELGDSALYLCASSKDRGRTYEQYFGPGTRLTVT.

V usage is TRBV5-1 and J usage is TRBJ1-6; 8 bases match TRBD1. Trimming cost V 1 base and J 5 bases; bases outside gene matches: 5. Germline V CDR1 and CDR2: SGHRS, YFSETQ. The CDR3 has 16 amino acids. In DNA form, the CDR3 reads TGCGCCAGCAGCTTGAGGTCGGGACAGGATAATTCACCCCTCCACTTT. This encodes CASSLRSGQDNSPLHF.

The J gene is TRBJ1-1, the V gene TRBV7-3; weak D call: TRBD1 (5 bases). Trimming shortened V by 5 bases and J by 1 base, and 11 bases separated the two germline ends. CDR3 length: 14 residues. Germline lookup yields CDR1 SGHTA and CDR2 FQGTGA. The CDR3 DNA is TGTGCCAGCAGCCCCCAGGGCGCGAACACTGAAGCTTTCTTT. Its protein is CASSPQGANTEAFF.

The CDR3: CASSLRGGPPQLGNEQFF. The DNA for the CDR3 is TGCGCCAGCAGCTTGAGGGGGGGGCCTCCCCAATTGGGCAATGAGCAGTTCTTC. This rearrangement joins TRBV5-1 to TRBJ2-1, with D possibly matching TRBD2 (7 bases). Germline V gene sequence: CDR1 SGHRS, CDR2 YFSETQ. The CDR3 is made up of 18 amino acids. V was clipped by 1 base and J by 6 bases, with 23 bases between them.

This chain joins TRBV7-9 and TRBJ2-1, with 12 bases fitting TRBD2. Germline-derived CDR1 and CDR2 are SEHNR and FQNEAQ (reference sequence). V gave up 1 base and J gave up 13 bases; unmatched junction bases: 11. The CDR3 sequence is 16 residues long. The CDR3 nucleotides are TGTGCCAGCAGCTTAGTAGCTAGCGGGGGGGCCGCGGGTCAGTTCTTC. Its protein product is CASSLVASGGAAGQFF.

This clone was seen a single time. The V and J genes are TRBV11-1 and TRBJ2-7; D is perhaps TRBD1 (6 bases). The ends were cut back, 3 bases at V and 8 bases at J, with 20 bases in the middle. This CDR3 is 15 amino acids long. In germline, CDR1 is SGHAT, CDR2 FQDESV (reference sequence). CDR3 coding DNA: TGTGCCAGCAGCTTCTCCGGGACATCCGAAATGAAGCAGTACTTC. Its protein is CASSFSGTSEMKQYF.

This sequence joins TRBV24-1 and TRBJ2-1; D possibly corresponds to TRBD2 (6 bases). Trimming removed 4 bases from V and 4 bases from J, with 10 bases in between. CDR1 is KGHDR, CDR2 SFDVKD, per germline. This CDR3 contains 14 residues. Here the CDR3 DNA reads TGTGCCACCAGTGAGTCCGGGGGTTACAATGAGCAGTTCTTC. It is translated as CATSESGGYNEQFF.

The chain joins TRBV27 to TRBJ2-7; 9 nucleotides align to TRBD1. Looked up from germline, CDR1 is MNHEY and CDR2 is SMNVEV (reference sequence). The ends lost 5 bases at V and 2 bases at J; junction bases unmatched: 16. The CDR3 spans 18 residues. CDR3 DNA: TGTGCCAGCAGTCACTCCGGGACAGGGATGCGGAGCCCCTACGAGCAGTACTTC. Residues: CASSHSGTGMRSPYEQYF.

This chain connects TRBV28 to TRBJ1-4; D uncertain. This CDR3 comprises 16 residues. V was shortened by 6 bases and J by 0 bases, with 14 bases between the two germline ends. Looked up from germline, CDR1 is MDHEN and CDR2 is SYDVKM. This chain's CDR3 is CASSPPWRATNEKLFF. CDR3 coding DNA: TGTGCCAGCAGCCCCCCCTGGAGGGCAACTAATGAAAAACTGTTTTTT.

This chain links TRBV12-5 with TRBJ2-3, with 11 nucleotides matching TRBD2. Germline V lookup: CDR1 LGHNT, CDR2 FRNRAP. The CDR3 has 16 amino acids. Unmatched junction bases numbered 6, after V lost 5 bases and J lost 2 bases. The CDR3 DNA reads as TGTGCTAGTGGTCAAATAGCGGGGGGGTACACAGATACGCAGTATTTT. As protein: CASGQIAGGYTDTQYF.

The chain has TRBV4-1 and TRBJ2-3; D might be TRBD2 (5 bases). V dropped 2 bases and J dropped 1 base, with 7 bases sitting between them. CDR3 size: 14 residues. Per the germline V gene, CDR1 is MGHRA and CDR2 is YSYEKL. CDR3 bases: TGCGCCAGCAGCCAAACAGCGGGCACAGATACGCAGTATTTT. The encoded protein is CASSQTAGTDTQYF.

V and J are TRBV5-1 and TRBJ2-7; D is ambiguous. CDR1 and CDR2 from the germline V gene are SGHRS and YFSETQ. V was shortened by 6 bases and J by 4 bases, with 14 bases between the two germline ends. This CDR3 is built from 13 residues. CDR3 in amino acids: CASTDSTSYEQYF. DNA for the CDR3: TGCGCCAGCACCGACTCAACCAGTTACGAGCAGTACTTC.

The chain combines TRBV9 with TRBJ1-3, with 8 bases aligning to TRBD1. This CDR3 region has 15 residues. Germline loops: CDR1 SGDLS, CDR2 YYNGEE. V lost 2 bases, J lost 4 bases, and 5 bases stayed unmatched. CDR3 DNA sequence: TGTGCCAGCAGCGTGAGACAGGGGCCAGGAAACACCATATATTTT. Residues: CASSVRQGPGNTIYF.

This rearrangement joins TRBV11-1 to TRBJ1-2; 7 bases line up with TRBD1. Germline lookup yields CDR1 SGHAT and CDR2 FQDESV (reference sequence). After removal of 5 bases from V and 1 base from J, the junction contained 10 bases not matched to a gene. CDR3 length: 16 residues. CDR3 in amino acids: CASSPSSTGDNYGYTF. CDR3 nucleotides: TGTGCCAGCAGCCCCTCTTCAACAGGGGATAACTATGGCTACACCTTC.

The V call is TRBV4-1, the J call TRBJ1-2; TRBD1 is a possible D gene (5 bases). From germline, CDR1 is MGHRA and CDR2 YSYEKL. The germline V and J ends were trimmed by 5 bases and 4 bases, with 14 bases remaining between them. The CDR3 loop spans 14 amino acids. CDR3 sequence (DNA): TGCGCCAGCAGCAGTCCGGGGGGTCCCTATGGCTACACCTTC. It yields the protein CASSSPGGPYGYTF.